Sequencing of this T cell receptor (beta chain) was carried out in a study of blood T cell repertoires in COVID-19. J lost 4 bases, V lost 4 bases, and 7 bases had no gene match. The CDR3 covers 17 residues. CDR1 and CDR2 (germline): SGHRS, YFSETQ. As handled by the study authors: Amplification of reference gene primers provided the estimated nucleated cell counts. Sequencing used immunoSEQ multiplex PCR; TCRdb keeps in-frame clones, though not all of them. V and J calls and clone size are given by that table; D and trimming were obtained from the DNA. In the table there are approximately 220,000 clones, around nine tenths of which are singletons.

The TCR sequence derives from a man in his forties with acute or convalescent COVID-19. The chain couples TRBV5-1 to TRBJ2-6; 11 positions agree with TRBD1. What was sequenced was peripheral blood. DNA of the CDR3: TGCGCCAGCAGCACACGGACAGGGGGCTCCGGGGCCAACGTCCTGACTTTC. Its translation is CASSTRTGGSGANVLTF.